This T cell receptor beta chain emerged from a study of blood T cell repertoires in COVID-19. This clone was counted ten times or more. The method was immunoSEQ multiplex PCR; TCRdb's version includes in-frame clones alone and lacks a portion of them. The table lists 300,000 or so clones, 80% to 90% of them singletons. Trimming took off 0 bases at V and 4 bases at J, with 6 bases between the two ends. CDR1 and CDR2 from the germline V gene are MGHRA and YSYEKL. This CDR3 is 14 amino acids long. V is TRBV4-1 and J is TRBJ2-2; no clear D. This receptor was taken from a woman in her thirties or forties with acute COVID-19. Sequencing was done on a sample of PBMCs or T cells enriched from blood (not recorded which). As DNA, the CDR3 is TGCGCCAGCAGCCAAGATTCTCGCACCGGGGAGCTGTTTTTT. Its protein product is CASSQDSRTGELFF.